Following are 20 T cell receptor beta chains from one sample sequenced in a study of cytomegalovirus exposure and HLA in healthy donors (TCRdb year 2017). The protocol used for the library was the immunoSEQ multiplex PCR assay. For the multiplex PCR, a mixture combining 60 forward primers for TCR Vbeta segments and 13 reverse primers for TCR Jbeta segments was used. The table was pulled from immuneACCESS by TCRdb, which kept in-frame rearrangements only. Such tables lose some clones; where checked, under half of the loss comes from unresolved V genes, and the rest has no known cause. The sample yields about 140,000 clones; around 75% were counted once. The ten largest clones represent 3% to 3.5% of the sample. Sequences were obtained from PBMCs. Every receptor here comes from a man in his forties or fifties in good health and CMV-seronegative.

This clone was picked up many times. In DNA form, the CDR3 reads TGTGCCAGCAGCTTTAAACAGGGAGTGGGCGACGAGCAGTACTTC. Translated, it gives CASSFKQGVGDEQYF. The chain carries TRBV7-8 and TRBJ2-7; D is perhaps TRBD1 (6 bases). The CDR3 is 15 amino acids. Germline V gene data show CDR1 as SGHVS and CDR2 as FQNEAQ. V gave up 3 bases and J gave up 5 bases, with 17 bases separating them.

V and J are TRBV11-2 and TRBJ2-7; TRBD1 matches 7 bases. With V trimmed by 0 bases and J by 1 base, 3 bases remained unmatched. The CDR3 extends over 15 amino acids. Per germline, CDR1 SGHAT and CDR2 FQNNGV. The CDR3 bases are TGTGCCAGCAGCTTAGAGGTGACAGGGTCCTACGAGCAGTACTTC. Translating it yields CASSLEVTGSYEQYF.

Here the CDR3 DNA reads TGTGCCAGTAGTGCCACAGCGAACACTGAAGCTTTCTTT. Translating it yields CASSATANTEAFF. V and J are TRBV19 and TRBJ1-1, with D uncertain. The CDR3 covers 13 residues. The V end lost 5 bases, the J end lost 1 base, and 8 bases lay between the germline ends. From germline, CDR1 is LNHDA and CDR2 SQIVND (reference sequence).

The genes are TRBV11-3 and TRBJ2-3; TRBD2 agrees at 8 bases. CDR3 length: 15 amino acids. Germline CDR1 and CDR2: SGHNT and YENEEA. Trimming at V came to 5 bases and at J to 2 bases, leaving 6 bases not matched to a gene. The CDR3 reads CASSTGLAFTDTQYF. In DNA, the CDR3 is TGTGCCAGCAGCACCGGACTAGCTTTCACAGATACGCAGTATTTT.

The chain has TRBV4-1 and TRBJ1-6; perhaps TRBD1 as D (6 bases). The germline gives CDR1 MGHRA, CDR2 YSYEKL. CDR3 length: 17 amino acids. V was cut by 0 bases and J by 7 bases, with 16 bases left in between. The CDR3 here is CASSQEAGGPWNSPLHF. For the CDR3, the DNA is TGCGCCAGCAGCCAAGAGGCGGGGGGCCCTTGGAATTCACCCCTCCACTTT.

J is TRBJ2-5 and V is TRBV19; 7 bases line up with TRBD1. Germline V lookup: CDR1 LNHDA, CDR2 SQIVND (reference sequence). This CDR3 is built from 16 residues. Germline trimming cut 3 bases from V and 1 base from J; bases unmatched to any gene: 8. The CDR3 DNA sequence: TGTGCCAGTAGTATTACAGGGGATTGGGGCCAAGAGACCCAGTACTTC. Protein sequence: CASSITGDWGQETQYF.

The chain couples TRBV9 to TRBJ2-7, with 8 bases that match TRBD2. In germline, CDR1 is SGDLS, CDR2 YYNGEE. V shed 4 bases and J 2 bases; nucleotides not matched to a gene: 5. The CDR3 sequence is 14 residues long. The CDR3 bases are TGTGCCAGCAGCCCGGGGGGGCGAACCTACGAGCAGTACTTC. This encodes CASSPGGRTYEQYF.

The chain couples TRBV28 to TRBJ2-7, with a tentative D call TRBD2 (7 bases). The length of the CDR3 is 14 residues. CDR1 and CDR2 from the germline V gene are MDHEN and SYDVKM. Trimming took off 5 bases at V and 7 bases at J, with 18 bases between the two ends. The CDR3 DNA is TGTGCCAGCAGTGGGCTGGGGGGGGCTAAAGAGCAGTACTTC. Amino acids: CASSGLGGAKEQYF.

In this sample, this clone turned up a few times. The V call is TRBV5-6, the J call TRBJ2-3, with 9 nucleotides matching TRBD2. The CDR3 spans 17 residues. The ends lost 3 bases at V and 6 bases at J; junction bases unmatched: 14. Germline assignment: CDR1 SGHDT and CDR2 YYEEEE. The CDR3 bases are TGTGCCAGCAGCTCACCCTTTGGGGGGGCGGGGGGGGATACGCAGTATTTT. This codes for CASSSPFGGAGGDTQYF.

J is TRBJ2-5 and V is TRBV29-1; 13 positions agree with TRBD2. The CDR3 length is 14 residues. Germline lookup yields CDR1 SQVTM and CDR2 ANQGSEA. V dropped 8 bases and J dropped 3; count of bases not matched to a gene: 6. CDR3 coding DNA: TGCAGCATTTTTACTAGCGGGGGGGAAGAGACCCAGTACTTC. Its protein product is CSIFTSGGEETQYF.

This clone was picked up a small number of times. This chain connects TRBV19 to TRBJ1-3, with D possibly TRBD1 on 6 matching bases. CDR1 LNHDA and CDR2 SQIVND come from the germline V gene (reference sequence). Trimming took off 5 bases at V and 1 base at J, with 9 bases between the two ends. The CDR3 runs 14 residues. The CDR3 DNA is TGTGCCAGTAGTCAGGGGATTTCTGGAAACACCATATATTTT. It yields the protein CASSQGISGNTIYF.

The CDR3 DNA reads as TGTGCCAGCAGCTCCTTTGCAGGGGACGGCACCATATATTTT. This gives the protein CASSSFAGDGTIYF. V and J are TRBV7-8 and TRBJ1-3, with a possible D match to TRBD1 (6 bases). V was cut by 4 bases and J by 9 bases, with 16 bases left in between. Germline V gives CDR1 SGHVS, CDR2 FQNEAQ. The CDR3 extends over 14 amino acids.

This clone was seen only once. The chain uses TRBV7-2 and TRBJ2-2; a possible D gene is TRBD2 (7 bases). V lost 11 bases to trimming and J lost 3 bases, with 16 bases between them. Germline lookup yields CDR1 SGHTA and CDR2 FQGNSA. This CDR3 comprises 14 residues. CDR3 sequence reads: CACSRGAYTGELFF. Written as DNA, the CDR3 is TGTGCCTGTAGCCGGGGGGCGTACACCGGGGAGCTGTTTTTT.

The chain combines TRBV18 with TRBJ2-7, with TRBD1 as a possible D gene (6 bases). The CDR3 runs to 14 residues. Germline V gene lookup returns CDR1 KGHSH and CDR2 LQKENI. V gave up 4 bases and J gave up 2 bases, with 12 bases separating them. CDR3 in amino acids: CASSQGRGPYEQYF. CDR3 nucleotide sequence: TGTGCCAGCTCACAGGGCAGGGGCCCCTACGAGCAGTACTTC.

This chain joins TRBV5-4 and TRBJ2-2; 10 bases fit TRBD2. CDR1 SGHNT and CDR2 YYREEE come from the germline V gene (reference sequence). J lost 3 bases, V lost 4 bases, and 6 bases had no gene match. The CDR3 sequence is 16 residues long. In nucleotides, the CDR3 is TGTGCCAGCAGCCTACAGCGGGGGGGCCACACCGGGGAGCTGTTTTTT. Translation gives CASSLQRGGHTGELFF.

V and J are TRBV19 and TRBJ2-1; 12 bases agree with TRBD2. Germline V gives CDR1 LNHDA, CDR2 SQIVND (reference sequence). The CDR3 contains 14 residues. Trimming took 5 bases from V and 7 from J; bases not matched to a gene: 3. In DNA, the CDR3 is TGTGCCAGTAGTCCGACTAGCGGGGGTAATGAGCAGTTCTTC. Encoded protein: CASSPTSGGNEQFF.

The sample holds a few counts of this clone. The rearrangement uses TRBV5-6 and TRBJ2-7, with D uncertain. Trimming took off 4 bases at V and 3 bases at J, with 11 bases between the two ends. CDR1 and CDR2 (germline): SGHDT, YYEEEE. The CDR3 is 13 residues long. The CDR3 sequence: CASSILSGYEQYF. CDR3 bases: TGTGCCAGCAGCATACTTTCAGGCTACGAGCAGTACTTC.

The J gene is TRBJ1-1, the V gene TRBV7-8; the D is unclear. CDR3 length equals 15 residues. Germline-derived CDR1 and CDR2 are SGHVS and FQNEAQ. The V and J ends lost 2 bases and 5 bases respectively, with 15 bases between them. For the CDR3, the DNA is TGTGCCAGCAGCTTAATCCTGGAGGGCCCTACTGAAGCTTTCTTT. This sequence encodes CASSLILEGPTEAFF.

The chain uses TRBV10-3 and TRBJ1-3; D uncertain. The V gene's germline CDR1 is ENHRY and CDR2 SYGVKD. CDR3 length equals 12 residues. The germline V and J ends were trimmed by 10 bases and 4 bases, with 11 bases remaining between them. CDR3 residues: CATREEGNTIYF. In DNA form, the CDR3 reads TGTGCCACCCGAGAAGAGGGAAACACCATATATTTT.

The chain joins TRBV9 to TRBJ1-3; 7 bases fit TRBD1. The CDR3 totals 15 residues. Germline V gene lookup returns CDR1 SGDLS and CDR2 YYNGEE. Trimming removed 0 bases from V and 7 bases from J; junction bases left unmatched: 7. The CDR3 nucleotides are TGTGCCAGCAGCGTAGAAGGGGGCGTCGTGAACACCATATATTTT. Its protein is CASSVEGGVVNTIYF.